Shown below are 26 T cell receptor beta chains from a single sample sequenced in a study of T-cell reconstitution after alpha-beta-depleted transplantation in children. Molecular barcoding with unique molecular identifiers was used for the TCRbeta library. Each CDR3 protein gets one entry after TCRdb re-called the PCR reads with MiXCR. The repertoire holds 200,000 to 250,000 distinct CDR3 sequences, 8% to 9.5% seen once, with 5% to 7% in the top ten. Specimen: PBMCs from the stem cell graft donor, collected from the stem cell graft. Receptor source: a human donor who donated a stem cell graft to a child with acute lymphoblastic leukemia.

This clonotype was detected only a few times. J is TRBJ2-3 and V is TRBV18, with unresolved D. Between the trimmed V and J ends, which lost 3 bases and 2 bases, there was a span of 6 bases. Germline-derived CDR1 and CDR2 are KGHSH and LQKENI. The CDR3 has 13 residues. The CDR3 region has the DNA TGTGCCAGCTCACCCGACAACACAGATACGCAGTATTTT. As protein: CASSPDNTDTQYF.

A few counts support this clonotype. The rearrangement links TRBV12-3 or TRBV12-4 to TRBJ1-2, with TRBD1 matching over 8 bases. The CDR3 consists of 14 residues. Trimming cost V 6 bases and J 7 bases; bases outside gene matches: 10. CDR3 sequence (DNA): TGTGCCAGCAGCCCCAAGGTGGACAGGGTTGGCTACACCTTC. Translation gives CASSPKVDRVGYTF.

This clonotype was observed a few times. This chain connects TRBV6-1 to TRBJ1-1; maybe TRBD1 (5 bases). Deletions cut 7 bases from V and 4 bases from J, with 16 bases between. This CDR3 spans 14 amino acids. Germline V CDR1 and CDR2: MNHNS, SASEGT. This CDR3 reads CASTEPGGVTEAFF. The DNA of the CDR3 is TGTGCCAGCACCGAACCCGGGGGTGTCACTGAAGCTTTCTTT.

V gene TRBV7-6 combines with J gene TRBJ2-2; TRBD1 matches at 9 bases. With 5 bases clipped from V and 4 bases from J, the junction kept 8 bases outside the gene matches. The CDR3 has 16 amino acids. Per the germline V gene, CDR1 is SGHVS and CDR2 is FNYEAQ. The chain's CDR3 is CASSPGQGLITGELFF. Here the CDR3 DNA reads TGTGCCAGCAGCCCGGGACAGGGACTGATCACCGGGGAGCTGTTTTTT.

The CDR3 nucleotides are TGTGCCAGCAGCTTAGGAGGGTCAGGGTTTCTCAATGAGCAGTTCTTC. Translated, it gives CASSLGGSGFLNEQFF. The V call is TRBV11-2, the J call TRBJ2-1; D is perhaps TRBD1 or TRBD2 (5 bases each). The CDR3 loop spans 16 amino acids. Germline assignment: CDR1 SGHAT and CDR2 FQNNGV. Trimming shortened V by 1 base and J by 6 bases, and 16 bases separated the two germline ends. Filled out from reference TRBV11-2 and TRBJ2-1, the complete variable domain reads EAGVAQSPRYKIIEKRQSVAFWCNPISGHATLYWYQQILGQGPKLLIQFQNNGVVDDSQLPKDRFSAERLKGVDSTLKIQPAKLEDSAVYLCASSLGGSGFLNEQFFGPGTRLTVL.

This chain uses TRBV2 with TRBJ2-7; 14 nucleotides align to TRBD2. Germline CDR1 is SNHLY and CDR2 is FYNNEI. The CDR3 runs 15 residues. The trim removed 4 bases at V and 6 bases at J, leaving 5 bases unmatched. The CDR3 here is CASSGGLAGGGEQYF. The CDR3 nucleotides read TGTGCCAGCAGTGGAGGACTAGCGGGGGGAGGCGAGCAGTACTTC.

This chain uses TRBV18 with TRBJ2-3; either TRBD1 or TRBD2 may fit D (6 bases each). CDR3 size: 15 residues. CDR1 is KGHSH and CDR2 is LQKENI in the germline V gene. V lost 0 bases and J 4 bases, leaving 11 bases between the germline ends. The CDR3 loop is CASSPPIGGSDTQYF. CDR3 nucleotides: TGTGCCAGCTCACCACCTATCGGGGGCTCAGATACGCAGTATTTT.

This clonotype was observed a few times. The chain couples TRBV7-2 to TRBJ1-2; D gene unclear. The CDR3 loop spans 13 amino acids. The germline V gene encodes CDR1 SGHTA and CDR2 FQGNSA. V lost 5 bases to trimming and J lost 2 bases, with 9 bases between them. CDR3 loop: CASSPHRNYGYTF. CDR3 sequence (DNA): TGTGCCAGCAGCCCACACAGAAACTATGGCTACACCTTC. The full variable domain, with the rest looked up from reference TRBV7-2 and TRBJ1-2, is GAGVSQSPSNKVTEKGKDVELRCDPISGHTALYWYRQSLGQGLEFLIYFQGNSAPDKSGLPSDRFSAERTGGSVSTLTIQRTQQEDSAVYLCASSPHRNYGYTFGSGTRLTVV.

This clonotype has more than one count but fewer than ten. V is TRBV27 and J is TRBJ2-7, with D tentatively TRBD2 (5 bases). Deletions cut 3 bases from V and 7 bases from J, with 13 bases between. Germline-derived CDR1 and CDR2 are MNHEY and SMNVEV (reference sequence). This CDR3 has 13 residues. The CDR3 coding sequence is TGTGCCAGCAGTTTGGCCGGGGAACGGGAGCAGTACTTC. The encoded protein is CASSLAGEREQYF.

This clonotype was counted only a few times. The chain links TRBV29-1 to TRBJ2-3, with 9 bases matching TRBD2. CDR1 SQVTM and CDR2 ANQGSEA come from the germline V gene. This CDR3 is built from 15 residues. The V gene end was trimmed by 4 bases and the J gene end by 6 bases; junction bases not matched to a gene: 11. The CDR3 DNA reads as TGCAGCGTTGTCGCTAGCGGGGCCCCTAGGGATACGCAGTATTTT. Amino acids: CSVVASGAPRDTQYF.

The V gene is TRBV5-1, the J gene TRBJ2-7, with D possibly TRBD1 on 6 matching bases. Germline V lookup: CDR1 SGHRS, CDR2 YFSETQ. V was shortened by 4 bases and J by 2 bases, with 10 bases between the two germline ends. The CDR3 totals 13 residues. CDR3 sequence: CASSPRQAYEQYF. CDR3 bases: TGCGCCAGCAGCCCTAGACAGGCCTACGAGCAGTACTTC.

This clonotype was found a few times. The chain carries TRBV4-3 and TRBJ2-5, with 8 bases aligning to TRBD2. The V gene's germline CDR1 is LGHNA and CDR2 YSLEER. This CDR3 has 17 residues. V was clipped by 4 bases and J by 4 bases; unmatched bases: 14. The CDR3 spells CASSLRGVRAGGETQYF. The CDR3 DNA is TGCGCCAGCAGCCTCCGAGGTGTGAGGGCGGGAGGAGAGACCCAGTACTTC.

This clonotype has only a few counts. The chain links TRBV20-1 to TRBJ1-5; TRBD1 matches at 7 bases. The length of the CDR3 is 14 residues. Germline lookup yields CDR1 DFQATT and CDR2 SNEGSKA (reference sequence). Trimming removed 3 bases from V and 5 bases from J; junction bases left unmatched: 7. The CDR3 spells CSASLGQGDQPQHF. CDR3 DNA: TGCAGTGCTAGCCTCGGGCAGGGGGATCAGCCCCAGCATTTT.

The chain couples TRBV11-2 to TRBJ2-5, with D hard to call. The CDR3 totals 14 residues. Germline V gene sequence: CDR1 SGHAT, CDR2 FQNNGV. Deletions cut 1 base from V and 3 bases from J, with 9 bases between. The CDR3 bases are TGTGCCAGCAGCTTAGCCCCCAGCGAAGAGACCCAGTACTTC. Amino acids: CASSLAPSEETQYF.

The V and J genes are TRBV7-2 and TRBJ1-5, with D possibly TRBD1 on 5 matching bases. The CDR3 runs to 15 residues. Trimming left V 3 bases short and J 5 bases short, with 14 bases between. Germline loops: CDR1 SGHTA, CDR2 FQGNSA. The DNA of the CDR3 is TGTGCCAGCAGCTTGGAGGGGATGCCCGATCAGCCCCAGCATTTT. Translated: CASSLEGMPDQPQHF.

This clonotype was found a few times. The chain has TRBV20-1 and TRBJ2-3; tentatively, D is TRBD2 (6 bases). Germline CDR1 and CDR2: DFQATT and SNEGSKA (reference sequence). The V end was cut by 7 bases, the J end by 3 bases, with 14 bases between. CDR3 length: 13 residues. The CDR3 region is CSGQVGTTDTQYF. The CDR3 nucleotides are TGCAGTGGTCAGGTCGGGACTACAGATACGCAGTATTTT.

This clonotype appeared a few times. The chain links TRBV29-1 to TRBJ1-2; no clear D. CDR1 is SQVTM and CDR2 is ANQGSEA in the germline V gene. Trimming left V 0 bases short and J 1 base short, with 3 bases between. CDR3 size: 12 residues. The CDR3 loop reads CSVEENNYGYTF. The CDR3 coding sequence is TGCAGCGTTGAAGAAAATAACTATGGCTACACCTTC.

This clonotype was observed a handful of times. The chain carries TRBV27 and TRBJ2-7; D gene ambiguous. Trimming pared 6 bases from V and 0 bases from J, leaving 15 bases between. The CDR3 is 15 amino acids. In germline, CDR1 is MNHEY, CDR2 SMNVEV (reference sequence). As DNA, the CDR3 is TGTGCCAGCAGCCCTGTGGGCAGGAGCTCCTACGAGCAGTACTTC. Translating it yields CASSPVGRSSYEQYF.

This clonotype was detected a few times. The V gene is TRBV20-1, the J gene TRBJ2-1; D may match TRBD1 or TRBD2 (6 bases each). The CDR3 spans 16 residues. Trimming took off 0 bases at V and 4 bases at J, with 16 bases between the two ends. Germline CDR1 and CDR2: DFQATT and SNEGSKA (reference sequence). The CDR3, as DNA: TGCAGTGCTAGAGATCTGGGGGGCTCAATTTACAATGAGCAGTTCTTC. This codes for CSARDLGGSIYNEQFF.

In its sample, this clonotype was seen a few times. The J gene is TRBJ1-2, the V gene TRBV3-1, with 8 nucleotides matching TRBD1. V lost 1 base and J lost 10; bases outside the gene matches: 11. This CDR3 contains 15 residues. In germline, CDR1 is LGHDT, CDR2 YNNKEL (reference sequence). CDR3 nucleotides: TGTGCCAGCAGCCAAGTCGGGACAGGTCTATACCCCTACACCTTC. Translation: CASSQVGTGLYPYTF.

This clonotype was counted ten times or more. The CDR3: CSARDPRGDQETQYF. The CDR3 bases are TGCAGTGCTAGAGATCCGCGGGGGGACCAAGAGACCCAGTACTTC. V and J are TRBV20-1 and TRBJ2-5, with TRBD2 matching over 8 bases. The V gene end was trimmed by 0 bases and the J gene end by 0 bases; junction bases not matched to a gene: 3. The germline CDR1 and CDR2 sequences are DFQATT and SNEGSKA (reference sequence). CDR3 length: 15 amino acids.

This clonotype was found a few times. The chain couples TRBV4-2 to TRBJ1-2; TRBD1 is a possible D gene (5 bases). The germline V gene encodes CDR1 LGHNA and CDR2 YNFKEQ. This CDR3 comprises 13 residues. V lost 0 bases and J 7 bases, leaving 9 bases between the germline ends. The CDR3 coding sequence is TGTGCCAGCAGCCAAGATCAGGGCCGTGGCTACACCTTC. Translating gives CASSQDQGRGYTF.

This clonotype was recorded a few times. The gene calls are TRBV3-1 and TRBJ2-7; D is perhaps TRBD1 (6 bases). The CDR3 runs to 13 residues. The V gene lost 6 bases and the J gene lost 2 bases, with 11 bases spanning the gap. The germline V gene has CDR1 LGHDT and CDR2 YNNKEL (reference sequence). The CDR3 DNA follows: TGTGCCAGCAGGGTTACAGGGACCTACGAGCAGTACTTC. This sequence encodes CASRVTGTYEQYF.

This clonotype was found many times. The V and J genes are TRBV15 and TRBJ2-5; D possibly corresponds to TRBD2 (7 bases). Germline assignment: CDR1 LNHNV and CDR2 YYDKDF (reference sequence). The CDR3 consists of 17 residues. V was pared by 0 bases and J by 0 bases, with 14 bases between. The CDR3 spells CATSRDGRGAYQETQYF. CDR3 bases: TGTGCCACCAGCAGAGATGGTCGGGGGGCTTACCAAGAGACCCAGTACTTC.

Note on this clonotype: A read error may be the cause here, since a much bigger clone is one base away. The chain recombines TRBV3-1 with TRBJ2-3; D is uncertain. The germline V and J ends were trimmed by 4 bases and 6 bases, with 8 bases remaining between them. CDR3 length: 12 amino acids. Germline-derived CDR1 and CDR2 are LGHDT and YNNKEL (reference sequence). CDR3 in DNA: TGTGCCAGCAGCCTCTTCGGGGATACGCAGTATTTT. Its protein is CASSLFGDTQYF.

This clonotype came up many times. V is TRBV29-1 and J is TRBJ2-3; D is ambiguous. Per the germline V gene, CDR1 is SQVTM and CDR2 is ANQGSEA. Trimming removed 2 bases from V and 4 bases from J, with 7 bases in between. This CDR3 comprises 12 residues. CDR3 bases: TGCAGCGTTGAAAGGCTCGCAGATACGCAGTATTTT. Amino acid sequence: CSVERLADTQYF.